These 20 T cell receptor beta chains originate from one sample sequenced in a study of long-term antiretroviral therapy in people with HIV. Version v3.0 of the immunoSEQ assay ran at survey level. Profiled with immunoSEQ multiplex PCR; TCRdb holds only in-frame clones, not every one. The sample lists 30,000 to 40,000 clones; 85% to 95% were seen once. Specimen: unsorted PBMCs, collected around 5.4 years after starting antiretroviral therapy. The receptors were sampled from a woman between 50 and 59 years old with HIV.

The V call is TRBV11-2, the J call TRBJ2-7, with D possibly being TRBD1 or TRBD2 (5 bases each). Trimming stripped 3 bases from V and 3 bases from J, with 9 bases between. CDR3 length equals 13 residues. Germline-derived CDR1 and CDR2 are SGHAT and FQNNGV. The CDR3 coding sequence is TGTGCCAGCAGCTTCGGGGCTTACTACGAGCAGTACTTC. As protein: CASSFGAYYEQYF.

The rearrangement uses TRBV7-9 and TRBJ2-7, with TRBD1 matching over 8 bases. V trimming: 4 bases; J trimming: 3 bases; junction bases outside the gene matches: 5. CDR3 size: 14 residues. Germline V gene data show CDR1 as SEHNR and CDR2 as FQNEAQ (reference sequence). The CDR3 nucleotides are TGTGCCAGCAGCTATCCGGACAGGGACTACGAGCAGTACTTC. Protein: CASSYPDRDYEQYF.

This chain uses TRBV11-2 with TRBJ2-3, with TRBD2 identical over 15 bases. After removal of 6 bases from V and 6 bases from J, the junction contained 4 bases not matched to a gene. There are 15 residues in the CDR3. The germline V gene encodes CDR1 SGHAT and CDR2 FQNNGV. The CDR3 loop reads CASRGLAGGRDTQYF. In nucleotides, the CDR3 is TGTGCCAGCAGAGGACTAGCGGGGGGGCGTGATACGCAGTATTTT.

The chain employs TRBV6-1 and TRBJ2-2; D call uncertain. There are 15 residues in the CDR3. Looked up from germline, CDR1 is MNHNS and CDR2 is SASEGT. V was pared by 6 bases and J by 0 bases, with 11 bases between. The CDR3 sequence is CASSGELANTGELFF. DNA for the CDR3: TGTGCCAGCAGCGGAGAACTGGCGAACACCGGGGAGCTGTTTTTT.

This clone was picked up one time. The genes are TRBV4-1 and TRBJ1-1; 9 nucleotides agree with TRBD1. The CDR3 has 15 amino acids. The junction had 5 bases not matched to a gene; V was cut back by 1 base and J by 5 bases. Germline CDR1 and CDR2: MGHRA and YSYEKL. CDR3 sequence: CASSQGQGVKTEAFF. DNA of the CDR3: TGCGCCAGCAGCCAAGGACAGGGGGTAAAAACTGAAGCTTTCTTT.

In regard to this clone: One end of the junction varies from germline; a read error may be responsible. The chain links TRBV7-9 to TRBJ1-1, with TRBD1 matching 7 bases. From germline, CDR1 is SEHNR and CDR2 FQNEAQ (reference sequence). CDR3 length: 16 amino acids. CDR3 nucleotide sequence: TGTGCGAGCACTAGGGGGCAGCTAGGAATGAACACTGAAGCTTTCTTT. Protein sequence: CASTRGQLGMNTEAFF.

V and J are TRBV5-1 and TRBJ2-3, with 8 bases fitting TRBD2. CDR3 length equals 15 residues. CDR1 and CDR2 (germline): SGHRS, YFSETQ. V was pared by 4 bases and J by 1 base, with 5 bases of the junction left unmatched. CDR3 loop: CASSHSGVGTDTQYF. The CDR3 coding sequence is TGCGCCAGCAGCCATAGCGGGGTTGGCACAGATACGCAGTATTTT.

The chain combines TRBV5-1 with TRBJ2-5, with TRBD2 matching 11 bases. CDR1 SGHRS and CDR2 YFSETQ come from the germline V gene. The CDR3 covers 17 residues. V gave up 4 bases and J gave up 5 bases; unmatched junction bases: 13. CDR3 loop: CASSPGTSGGTWETQYF. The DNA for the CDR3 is TGCGCCAGCAGCCCGGGGACTAGCGGCGGGACTTGGGAGACCCAGTACTTC.

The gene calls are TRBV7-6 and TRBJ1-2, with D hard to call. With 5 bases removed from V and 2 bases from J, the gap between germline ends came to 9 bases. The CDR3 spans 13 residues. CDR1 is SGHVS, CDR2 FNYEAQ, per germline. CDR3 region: CASSLHENYGYTF. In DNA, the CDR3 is TGTGCCAGCAGCCTACACGAGAACTATGGCTACACCTTC.

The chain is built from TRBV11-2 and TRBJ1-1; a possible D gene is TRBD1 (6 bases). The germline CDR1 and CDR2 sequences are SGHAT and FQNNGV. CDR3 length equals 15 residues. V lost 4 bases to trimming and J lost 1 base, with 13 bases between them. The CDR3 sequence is CASSSSDSENTEAFF. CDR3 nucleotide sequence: TGTGCCAGCAGCTCCTCGGACAGTGAGAACACTGAAGCTTTCTTT. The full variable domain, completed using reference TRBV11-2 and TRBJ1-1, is EAGVAQSPRYKIIEKRQSVAFWCNPISGHATLYWYQQILGQGPKLLIQFQNNGVVDDSQLPKDRFSAERLKGVDSTLKIQPAKLEDSAVYLCASSSSDSENTEAFFGQGTRLTVV.

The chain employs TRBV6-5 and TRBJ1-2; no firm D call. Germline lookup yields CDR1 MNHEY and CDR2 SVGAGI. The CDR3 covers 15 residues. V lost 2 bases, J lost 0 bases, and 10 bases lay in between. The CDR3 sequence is CASSYGVGSNYGYTF. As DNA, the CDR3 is TGTGCCAGCAGTTACGGCGTGGGTTCTAACTATGGCTACACCTTC.

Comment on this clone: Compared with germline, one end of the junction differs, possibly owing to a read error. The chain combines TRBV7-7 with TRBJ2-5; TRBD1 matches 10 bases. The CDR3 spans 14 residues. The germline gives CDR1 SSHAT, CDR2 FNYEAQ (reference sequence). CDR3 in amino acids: CASSRDRGVQTQYF. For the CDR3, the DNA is TGTGCTAGCAGCCGGGACAGGGGCGTACAGACCCAGTACTTC.

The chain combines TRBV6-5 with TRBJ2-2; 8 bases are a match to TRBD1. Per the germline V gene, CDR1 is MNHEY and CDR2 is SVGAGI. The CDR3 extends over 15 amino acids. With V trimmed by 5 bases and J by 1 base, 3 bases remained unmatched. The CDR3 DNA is TGTGCCAGCAGTGTCGGACAGGGGAACACCGGGGAGCTGTTTTTT. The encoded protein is CASSVGQGNTGELFF.

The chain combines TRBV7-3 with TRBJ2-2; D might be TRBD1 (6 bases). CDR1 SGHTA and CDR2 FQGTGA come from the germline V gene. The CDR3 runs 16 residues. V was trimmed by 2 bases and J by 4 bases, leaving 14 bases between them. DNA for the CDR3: TGTGCCAGCAGCTTAGGGGGCCGAGGAGGCACCGGGGAGCTGTTTTTT. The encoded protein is CASSLGGRGGTGELFF.

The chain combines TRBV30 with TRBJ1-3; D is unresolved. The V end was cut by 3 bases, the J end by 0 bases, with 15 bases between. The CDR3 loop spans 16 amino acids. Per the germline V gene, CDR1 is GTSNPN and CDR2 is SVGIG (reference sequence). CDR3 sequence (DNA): TGTGCCTGGAGCATCTCGGGCGGCCTCTCTGGAAACACCATATATTTT. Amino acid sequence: CAWSISGGLSGNTIYF.

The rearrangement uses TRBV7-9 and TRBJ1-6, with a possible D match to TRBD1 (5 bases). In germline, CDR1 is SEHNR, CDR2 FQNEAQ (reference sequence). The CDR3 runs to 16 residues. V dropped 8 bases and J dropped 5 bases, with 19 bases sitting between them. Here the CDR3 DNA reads TGTGCCAGCCCTAATTCGGCGGGGGATGATAATTCACCCCTCCACTTT. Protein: CASPNSAGDDNSPLHF.

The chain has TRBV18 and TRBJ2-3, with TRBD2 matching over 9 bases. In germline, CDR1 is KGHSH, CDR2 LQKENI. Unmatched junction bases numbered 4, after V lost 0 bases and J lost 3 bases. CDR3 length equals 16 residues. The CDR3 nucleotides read TGTGCCAGCTCACCACCAAGCGGGGGGTCTACAGATACGCAGTATTTT. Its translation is CASSPPSGGSTDTQYF.

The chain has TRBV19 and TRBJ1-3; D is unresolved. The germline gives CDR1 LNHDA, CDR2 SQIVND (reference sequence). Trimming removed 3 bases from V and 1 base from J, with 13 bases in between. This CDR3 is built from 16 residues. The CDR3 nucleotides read TGTGCCAGTAGTATCTCGGCAGGAAGATCTGGAAACACCATATATTTT. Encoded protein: CASSISAGRSGNTIYF.

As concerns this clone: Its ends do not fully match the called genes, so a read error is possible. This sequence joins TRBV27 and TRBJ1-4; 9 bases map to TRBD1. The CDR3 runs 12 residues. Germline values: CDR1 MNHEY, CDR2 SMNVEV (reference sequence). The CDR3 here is CASRTGTGSLVF. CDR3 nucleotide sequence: TGTGCCAGCAGAACTGGGACAGGGAGCTTGGTTTTT.

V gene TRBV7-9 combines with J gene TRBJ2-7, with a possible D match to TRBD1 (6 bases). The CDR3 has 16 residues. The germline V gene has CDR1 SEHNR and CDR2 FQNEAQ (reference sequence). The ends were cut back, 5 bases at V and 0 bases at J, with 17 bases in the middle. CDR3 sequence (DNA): TGTGCCAGCAGCAGGGGCAGGGGACAAACCTCCTACGAGCAGTACTTC. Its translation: CASSRGRGQTSYEQYF.